This TCR beta chain comes out of a study of identifying expanded T cells in peripheral blood. Here immunoSEQ multiplex PCR was the method, and the copy in TCRdb shows in-frame clones only, minus some. The data contain about 58,000 clones, over 80% of them singletons. This clone occurred a few times. Per germline, CDR1 LGHNA and CDR2 YNFKEQ. This CDR3 region has 14 residues. Trimming left V 1 base short and J 9 bases short, with 13 bases between. Sequenced sample: blood. The sequence came from a person aged 18 to 75 in good health. The chain is built from TRBV4-2 and TRBJ2-1; no firm D call. CDR3 residues: CASSQGYPSAEQFF. The CDR3 nucleotides read TGTGCCAGCAGCCAAGGGTACCCCTCGGCTGAGCAGTTCTTC.